This T cell receptor (beta chain) came from a study of regulatory T cells in long-lasting Graves disease. Study as a whole: The criterion for persistent Graves' disease was over 5 years of antithyroid drugs with positive TSH receptor antibodies. Study conclusions and caveats: What was studied was peripheral blood only, and not thyroid tissue. Patients with persistent Graves' had lower TCR diversity than newly diagnosed patients.

Time point noted: persistent/refractory GD, antithyroid drugs over 5 years with positive TRAb. PBMCs provided the RNA from which the TCR library was made. The patients included were those that came from an endocrinology department in Xi'an, China. To make TCR beta libraries, researchers used iRepertoire HTBI primers and Arm-PCR of CDR3 regions. TCRdb called the multiplex PCR reads again in MiXCR, with one record for every CDR3 protein. The data contain about 400,000 distinct CDR3 sequences, around 21% of them seen just once; the ten biggest clones take up around 21%. With V trimmed by 4 bases and J by 4 bases, 6 bases remained unmatched. The CDR3 consists of 15 residues. The germline V gene encodes CDR1 LGHDT and CDR2 YNNKEL (reference sequence). This clonotype was counted only a few times. What it binds is not known.

The chain couples TRBV3-1 to TRBJ2-7, with TRBD2 matching over 11 bases. The sequenced sample was peripheral blood mononuclear cells (PBMCs), obtained when the disease was refractory, from a patient treated with antithyroid drugs. This TCR was sampled from a female donor with Graves disease. The CDR3 protein is CASSPTSGSYYEQYF. CDR3 DNA: TGTGCCAGCAGCCCCACTAGCGGGAGTTATTACGAGCAGTACTTC.